The T cell receptor (beta chain) under discussion was sequenced for a study of cytomegalovirus exposure and HLA in healthy donors (dated 2017 in TCRdb). For the study in its entirety: An earlier analysis of fewer than 750 of the donors reported about 300 Gb of sequence data and roughly 120 million unique TCR beta sequences obtained from about 170 million T cells. Approximately 310 gigabases of sequencing data and around 85 million unique TCR sequences made up an early release that covered nearly 650 HLA-typed donors. The genetic ancestry cluster associated with self-reported Caucasian donors included 70% to 85% of the 398 genotyped donors. The study aimed to test whether cataloging public T cell receptors could reveal signatures of past pathogen exposure. The study profiled the T cell repertoires of approximately 700 subjects by immunosequencing and related them to cytomegalovirus serostatus. Besides the first cohort of roughly 660 subjects, a separate validation cohort made up of 90 to 150 different subjects was used. High-throughput TCR immunosequencing, statistical association of individual TCRs with disease status, and machine learning were combined to predict cytomegalovirus infection status. In a later analysis, previously published TCR beta repertoires from about 670 donors were re-analyzed and high-resolution HLA genotyping was added so that TCR occurrence patterns could be studied. Rather than using new phenotypic data, the later analysis identified candidate immune exposures from TCR beta sequences and from how often those sequences occurred across donors. To decide whether each TCR beta V gene segment behaved as functional or pseudogenic, an earlier analysis of some 540 of the donors relied on high-throughput TCR beta sequencing. Alongside the repertoire data, information on donor age, sex, ethnicity and CMV serostatus was compiled. Genome-wide SNP genotypes for about 55% of the roughly 670 donors were used in a later genetic analysis, which treated that subset as a discovery cohort. All discovery cohort repertoires had been generated using a single sequencing platform. Class I and class II HLA loci were covered by the typing at four-digit resolution. The number of donors typed differed by locus, with roughly 620-640 for A, B, C, DRB1 and DQB1, roughly 520 for DQA1, 600 to 610 for DPA1, and some 440 for DPB1. Several DR-DQ haplotypes were handled as single units for association and clustering because linkage in the cohort was strong. Across some 400 genotyped donors of the cohort, an average of approximately 240,000 unique TCR beta nucleotide sequences per donor were sequenced, and 15% to 20% of those sequences were non-productive.

Library generation was performed with the immunoSEQ multiplex PCR assay. A mixture of 60 forward primers for TCR Vbeta segments and 13 reverse primers for TCR Jbeta segments was used in the multiplex PCR. The CDR3 region of rearranged TCR beta genes was amplified from genomic DNA by a multiplex PCR assay. On the Illumina HiSeq System, the amplified TCR beta libraries were sequenced as 87-base-pair reads. In the authors' own workflow: In a later analysis, some 80 million unique TCR beta chains were counted across the roughly 610 repertoires, and roughly 11 million of these chains were shared by at least two donors. To remove PCR and sequencing errors, raw reads were error-corrected and collapsed into unique sequences using a nearest-neighbor algorithm that merged closely related sequences. CDR3 sequences were aligned to IMGT reference sequences to assign V, D and J gene segments. Each retained sequence needed at least a six-nucleotide match to both a V gene segment and a J gene segment. A rearrangement counted as productive if the CDR3 had no stop codons and remained in frame with V and J, and every other rearrangement counted as non-productive. CDR3 was defined according to IMGT convention as the region running from the second conserved V-encoded cysteine to the conserved J-encoded phenylalanine. Sequences without an unambiguous match to a single V gene segment were excluded from the earlier analysis of approximately 560 of the donors. In an earlier analysis of a few hundred of the donors, a V segment was called functional when productive rearrangements were above 56.7%, and segregating when the standard deviation between donors exceeded 5%. A statistical classification framework was built to diagnose cytomegalovirus status from the catalog of TCR beta chain sequences. A later analysis assigned V and J genes by comparing TCR nucleotide sequences with IMGT/GENE-DB human TR gene sequences. In a later analysis, CDR3 sequences and most-parsimonious VDJ recombination scenarios were assigned using the TCRdist pipeline. In a later analysis, each TCR beta chain was defined by its CDR3 amino acid sequence together with its V-gene family, and reads without a unique V-gene family were excluded. As a way to deal with suspected cross-contamination and a sequencing artifact, a later analysis dropped nearly 600 nucleotide sequences that were highly shared and had low generation probability. A later analysis calculated a clonal expansion index for each public chain from normalized within-repertoire ranks of inferred template counts. A later analysis computed generation probabilities with a VDJ recombination model fitted to out-of-frame rearrangements, and checked the results against IGoR. In a later analysis, hypergeometric tests were used to score TCR-TCR, TCR-HLA and TCR-CMV co-occurrence, with a repertoire-size bias correction applied to TCR pairs. In a later analysis, false discovery rates were estimated by permuting HLA or CMV assignments 20 times. A later analysis grouped co-occurring TCRs with DBSCAN, adding TCRdist sequence similarity when clustering within HLA-allele-positive subsets. Repertoires with fewer than 30,000 or more than 120,000 public chains were left out of co-occurrence clustering, as were five repertoires with anomalous nucleotide sharing. What TCRdb holds here is the immuneACCESS table cut down to in-frame rearrangements. Part of the clones is not present; checked against another copy, under half of the missing clones reflect an unresolved V gene, and the others are unexplained. Clone size and V and J calls were adopted from that table, with D and trimming inferred from the DNA. The sample includes approximately 110,000 clones, with around 80% observed a single time. The ten largest clones capture 0.24% of the sample.

Only one count was recorded for this clone. No antigen is known for it. There are no base qualities to consult, and no much larger clone falls within one base. Points the paper makes about the study in general: Because counts were too low, 15 to 20 rarely observed V segments, including chromosome 9 orphons, were excluded from the earlier analysis of some 540 of the donors. Because the 87-base-pair reads could not distinguish some IMGT-functional V segments, including TRBV6-2 and TRBV6-3, those segments were excluded. In vitro tests confirmed that three of the cytomegalovirus-associated TCR beta chains recognize cytomegalovirus antigens. Cytomegalovirus status was reported to be diagnosed by the classifier with high specificity and sensitivity in both the original and validation cohorts. V-gene and J-gene trimming of TCR beta chains was associated with a missense DCLRE1C variant in a later genetic analysis, and the association was replicated in an independent cohort. Roughly uniform sequencing depth across donors was assumed in presence/absence analyses, although this assumption may not hold. Correlated functional status among segregating V segments might reflect linkage disequilibrium, but an unknown experimental factor could not be ruled out. In a later analysis, the rate of TCR association differed among HLA loci, with DRB1 alleles having the most associated TCRs and HLA-C alleles having the fewest. Across donors, most TCR sequences were observed very rarely, whereas some public TCRs were present in many individuals. In an earlier analysis of over 550 of the donors, most TCR beta V segments were observed in productive rearrangements about 87% or about 30% of the time, broadly matching IMGT annotations. In a later genetic analysis, fewer N-insertions in productive TCRs were reported among donors in an Asian-associated ancestry cluster than the approximately 670-donor mean. A further reported finding was that TCR beta sequences accurately predicted the HLA-A and HLA-B alleles for most subjects in the first cohort. This cohort had only TCR beta chains sequenced, and the lack of alpha or paired-chain data limited which features could be detected. Because HLA typing was missing for some donors at each locus, association tests included only the typed subset. Specific HLA alleles were associated with more than 15,000 TCR beta sequences at a false discovery rate of 0.05 in a later analysis. The authors suggested that the approach could potentially be generalized to other disease states and immunological phenotypes. In a later analysis, most CMV-associated TCR beta chains were found to appear HLA-restricted, with HLA associations seemingly driven largely by CMV exposure. For the cohort, immune exposure information was limited to CMV serostatus. When HLA alleles, especially DR and DQ, strongly co-occurred, attributing TCR associations to individual alleles was difficult. Several of the top co-occurrence clusters appeared to be linked to parvovirus B19, influenza, CMV and Epstein-Barr virus, according to a later analysis. A cluster of highly shared sequence variants was judged likely to be a technical artifact of the sequencing pipeline. In a later analysis, HLA-associated TCR beta chains were found to be more clonally expanded and to have lower generation probabilities than equally common non-associated chains. A total of roughly 160 TCR beta chains were listed by the study as associated with cytomegalovirus.

The cohort was made up of approximately 670 healthy bone marrow donors. At the time of sampling, all cohort members were nominally healthy, though unrecorded immune exposures were likely present. The donor was CMV seronegative and was included in the group of 352 seronegative cohort members. A peripheral blood sample was provided by each donor, and peripheral blood mononuclear cells were used for TCR beta sequencing. The Qiagen DNeasy Blood Extraction Kit was used to extract genomic DNA from the blood cell samples. Taken from cysteine to phenylalanine, the CDR3 has 17 residues. Only the CDR3 region is kept as DNA, spanning 51 bases read in frame from base 1. The V end gives up 0 bases and the J end 6 bases, leaving 10 bases in the junction not matched to a gene. The germline V gene encodes CDR1 SGDLS and CDR2 YYNGEE.

Sequencing input: PBMCs. The source is a man aged 50-60 years in good health and CMV-seronegative. This receptor chain uses TRBV9 and TRBJ1-4, with 8 junctional bases fitting TRBD1. This receptor carries the CDR3 CASSVEGRGTGDEKLFF. The base sequence is TGTGCCAGCAGCGTAGAGGGACGCGGGACAGGAGATGAAAAACTGTTTTTT.